This T cell receptor (beta chain) was identified during a study of blood T cell repertoires in COVID-19. Generated by immunoSEQ multiplex PCR, the TCRdb table keeps only in-frame clones and is missing some. Among approximately 500,000 clones, around nine tenths were seen once, and the ten largest hold around 7.8%. This CDR3 spans 16 amino acids. Germline CDR1 reads SQVTM; CDR2 reads ANQGSEA. V shed 0 bases and J 4 bases; nucleotides not matched to a gene: 10. The source material was peripheral blood. This TCR came from a woman aged 45-65 years with COVID-19, enrolled during active disease. This chain connects TRBV29-1 to TRBJ2-5, with 8 bases that match TRBD1. CDR3 amino acids: CSVEESGTGDGETQYF. CDR3 DNA sequence: TGCAGCGTTGAAGAGTCCGGGACAGGTGACGGAGAGACCCAGTACTTC.